This TCR beta chain was profiled in a study of CD8 T cells in Susac syndrome. The trim removed 1 base at V and 1 base at J, leaving 2 bases unmatched. CDR3 length: 15 residues. Germline CDR1 reads SGHTA; CDR2 reads FQGNSA. Random hexamers were used to reverse transcribe an amount of roughly 0.5 to 1 ug RNA. A multiplex approach, immunoSEQ multiplex PCR, amplified TCR beta CDR3 across 54 Vbeta and 13 Jbeta. A single record per CDR3 protein comes from TCRdb applying MiXCR to the immunoSEQ multiplex PCR reads. The sample lists 210,000 or so distinct CDR3 sequences, roughly 93% occurring once. The source of this sequence is a human donor with Susac syndrome. V and J are TRBV7-2 and TRBJ2-5, with TRBD1 matching 8 bases. The sample was CD4+ T cells from PBMCs. The CDR3 nucleotides read TGTGCCAGCAGCTTAGTGGACAGGGCCCAAGAGACCCAGTACTTC. It translates to CASSLVDRAQETQYF.